This T cell receptor beta chain was retrieved from a study of cytomegalovirus exposure and HLA in healthy donors. As regards this clone: Its antigen remains unknown.

This CDR3 comprises 14 residues. Trimming left V 2 bases short and J 0 bases short, with 7 bases between. Germline V gene data show CDR1 as LGHNT and CDR2 as FRNRAP. PCR involved 60 Vbeta and 13 Jbeta primers. Sequencing was performed with immunoSEQ multiplex PCR; in TCRdb, only in-frame clones are kept and a portion is missing. Here the sample spans around 170,000 clones, approximately 75% being singletons. Study-wide findings and caveats: Across HLA loci, a later analysis found differing TCR association rates, with DRB1 most and HLA-C fewest. The majority of TCR sequences were rare, yet some public TCRs appeared in many donors.

This chain joins TRBV12-5 and TRBJ1-1; tentatively, D is TRBD1 (6 bases). This TCR was recovered from a girl under 18 in good health and CMV-seronegative. The specimen was PBMCs. DNA of the CDR3: TGTGCTAGTGGTTTGCACAGGGTGAACACTGAAGCTTTCTTT. This gives the protein CASGLHRVNTEAFF.